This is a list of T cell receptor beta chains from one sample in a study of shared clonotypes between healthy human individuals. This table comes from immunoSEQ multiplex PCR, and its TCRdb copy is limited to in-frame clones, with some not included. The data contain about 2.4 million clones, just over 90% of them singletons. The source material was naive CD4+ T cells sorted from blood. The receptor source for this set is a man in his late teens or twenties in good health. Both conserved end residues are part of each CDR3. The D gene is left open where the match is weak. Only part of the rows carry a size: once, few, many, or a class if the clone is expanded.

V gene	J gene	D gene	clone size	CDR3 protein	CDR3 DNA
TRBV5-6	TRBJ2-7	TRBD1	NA	CASSLGLGTVASYEQYF	TGTGCCAGCAGCTTGGGGCTAGGGACAGTGGCCTCTTACGAGCAGTACTTC
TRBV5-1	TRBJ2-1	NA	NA	CASYQNRVNEQFF	TGCGCCAGTTACCAGAACAGAGTCAATGAGCAGTTCTTC
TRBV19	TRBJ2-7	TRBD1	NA	CASSAPGQVSYEQYF	TGTGCCAGTAGTGCTCCGGGACAGGTTTCCTACGAGCAGTACTTC
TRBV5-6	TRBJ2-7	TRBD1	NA	CASSGTGQRDEQYF	TGTGCCAGCAGCGGGACAGGGCAGAGGGACGAGCAGTACTTC
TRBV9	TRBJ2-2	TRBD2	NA	CASSVGGGANTGELFF	TGTGCCAGCAGCGTAGGCGGGGGGGCCAACACCGGGGAGCTGTTTTTT
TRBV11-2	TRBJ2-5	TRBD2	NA	CASRFGAAGGLETQYF	TGTGCCAGCAGGTTTGGGGCAGCGGGGGGGTTAGAGACCCAGTACTTC
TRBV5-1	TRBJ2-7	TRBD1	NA	CASSLEGQGGGEQYF	TGCGCCAGCAGCTTGGAGGGACAGGGAGGCGGCGAGCAGTACTTC
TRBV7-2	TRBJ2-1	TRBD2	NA	CASSLGLAGGGVNEQFF	TGTGCCAGCAGCTTAGGGCTAGCGGGAGGCGGGGTCAATGAGCAGTTCTTC
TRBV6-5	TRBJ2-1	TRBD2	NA	CASSSSGGTPEQFF	TGTGCCAGCAGTTCTAGCGGGGGTACTCCTGAGCAGTTCTTC
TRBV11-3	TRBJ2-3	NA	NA	CASSLRQTDTQYF	TGTGCCAGCAGCTTAAGGCAGACAGATACGCAGTATTTT
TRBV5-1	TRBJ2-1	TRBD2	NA	CASTPQAGGVNEQFF	TGCGCCAGCACCCCCCAGGCGGGAGGGGTGAATGAGCAGTTCTTC
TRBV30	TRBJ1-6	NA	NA	CAWRRRTGFAGSAPLHF	TGTGCCTGGAGAAGACGGACGGGGTTTGCGGGGTCGGCACCCCTCCACTTT
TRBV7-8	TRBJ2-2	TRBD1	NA	CASSRQGTNTGELFF	TGTGCCAGCAGCCGACAGGGGACGAACACCGGGGAGCTGTTTTTT
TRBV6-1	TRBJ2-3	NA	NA	CASASVTNTQYF	TGTGCCAGCGCTAGCGTGACGAATACGCAGTATTTT
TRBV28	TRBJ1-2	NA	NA	CASSVPGGYGYTF	TGTGCCAGCAGTGTACCGGGGGGCTATGGCTACACCTTC
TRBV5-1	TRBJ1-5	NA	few	CASSLDHSNQPQHF	TGCGCCAGCAGCCTGGATCATAGCAATCAGCCCCAGCATTTT
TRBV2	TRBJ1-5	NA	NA	CASRGGKSGSNQPQHF	TGTGCCAGCAGGGGGGGAAAAAGTGGGAGCAATCAGCCCCAGCATTTT
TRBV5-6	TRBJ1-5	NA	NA	CASSLPLTGTSNQPQHF	TGTGCCAGCAGCTTGCCTCTGACAGGCACTAGCAATCAGCCCCAGCATTTT
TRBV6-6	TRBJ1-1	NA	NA	CASTSRQNTEAFF	TGTGCCAGCACGTCGCGGCAGAACACTGAAGCTTTCTTT
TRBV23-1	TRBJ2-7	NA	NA	CASSQSAGHEQYF	TGCGCCAGCAGTCAATCCGCAGGTCACGAGCAGTACTTC
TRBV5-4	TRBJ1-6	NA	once	CASSLGGYNSPLHF	TGTGCCAGCAGCTTAGGGGGCTATAATTCACCCCTCCACTTT
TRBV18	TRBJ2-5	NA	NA	CASTPQEARQETQYF	TGTGCCAGTACACCACAGGAGGCCCGACAAGAGACCCAGTACTTC
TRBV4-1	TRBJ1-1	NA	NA	CASSQVNGIGGPAFF	TGCGCCAGCAGCCAAGTAAATGGGATCGGCGGGCCAGCTTTCTTT
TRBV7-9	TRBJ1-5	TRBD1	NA	CASSLGGQGAGQPQHF	TGTGCCAGCAGCTTAGGAGGACAGGGGGCAGGTCAGCCCCAGCATTTT
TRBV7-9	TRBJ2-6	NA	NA	CASHPGTFVNGGANVLTF	TGTGCCAGCCACCCCGGGACATTTGTGAACGGAGGGGCCAACGTCCTGACTTTC
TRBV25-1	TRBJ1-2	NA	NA	CASSDNGARDYGYTF	TGTGCCAGCAGTGATAACGGGGCGCGGGACTATGGCTACACCTTC
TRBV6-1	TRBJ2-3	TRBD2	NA	CASSVETSGGLFRTQYF	TGTGCCAGCAGTGTAGAAACTAGCGGGGGTCTCTTCCGTACGCAGTATTTT
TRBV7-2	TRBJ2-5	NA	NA	CASSPVGGFQETQYF	TGTGCCAGCAGCCCAGTAGGGGGTTTCCAAGAGACCCAGTACTTC
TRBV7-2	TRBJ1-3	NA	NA	CASSLTLGSSGNTIYF	TGTGCCAGCAGCTTAACGTTGGGAAGCTCTGGAAACACCATATATTTT
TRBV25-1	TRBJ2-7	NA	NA	CASSAAGAYEQYF	TGTGCCAGCAGTGCGGCAGGGGCCTACGAGCAGTACTTC
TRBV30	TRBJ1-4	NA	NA	CAWSVRNASVLVFF	TGTGCCTGGAGTGTACGGAACGCCTCTGTTCTGGTGTTTTTT
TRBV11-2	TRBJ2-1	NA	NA	CASGPQRYNEQFF	TGTGCCAGCGGCCCCCAGCGCTACAATGAGCAGTTCTTC
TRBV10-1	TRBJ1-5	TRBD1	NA	CASTRDRGRSNQPQHF	TGCGCCAGCACCAGGGACAGGGGGCGAAGCAATCAGCCCCAGCATTTT
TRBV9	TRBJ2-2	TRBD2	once	CASSKGTTGTGELFF	TGTGCCAGCAGCAAAGGGACTACGGGAACCGGGGAGCTGTTTTTT
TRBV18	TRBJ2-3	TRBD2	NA	CASSLLAGGTDTQYF	TGTGCCAGCTCACTTCTAGCGGGAGGTACAGATACGCAGTATTTT
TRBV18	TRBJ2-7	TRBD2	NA	CASSLQHGTSGRAYEQYF	TGTGCCAGCTCACTCCAGCACGGGACTAGCGGGAGGGCCTACGAGCAGTACTTC
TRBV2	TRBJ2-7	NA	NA	CASRSPVSSEQYF	TGTGCCAGCAGATCCCCAGTCTCCAGCGAGCAGTACTTC
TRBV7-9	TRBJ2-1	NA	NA	CASSLGRDGLYNEQFF	TGTGCCAGCAGCTTAGGTCGTGATGGTCTTTACAATGAGCAGTTCTTC
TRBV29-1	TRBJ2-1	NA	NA	CSGILPSYNEQFF	TGCAGCGGGATATTACCCTCCTACAATGAGCAGTTCTTC
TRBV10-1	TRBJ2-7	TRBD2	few	CASSEASGAIEQYF	TGCGCCAGCAGTGAAGCAAGCGGGGCCATCGAGCAGTACTTC
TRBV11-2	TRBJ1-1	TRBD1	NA	CASSKGIGTANTEAFF	TGTGCCAGCAGCAAGGGGATCGGGACAGCGAACACTGAAGCTTTCTTT
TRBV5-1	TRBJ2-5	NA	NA	CASSFLQGTEETQYF	TGCGCCAGCAGCTTTTTACAGGGAACTGAAGAGACCCAGTACTTC
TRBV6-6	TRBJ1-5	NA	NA	CASSPQSGISNQPQHF	TGTGCCAGCAGTCCCCAGAGTGGAATTAGCAATCAGCCCCAGCATTTT
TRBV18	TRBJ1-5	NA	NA	CASSPPGSLGQPQHF	TGTGCCAGCTCACCACCAGGTAGCCTGGGTCAGCCCCAGCATTTT
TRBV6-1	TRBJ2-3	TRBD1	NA	CASTTWDSRTDTQYF	TGTGCCAGCACGACTTGGGACAGCCGCACAGATACGCAGTATTTT
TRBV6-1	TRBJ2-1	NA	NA	CASSPRTGGEQFF	TGTGCCAGCAGTCCCCGGACCGGGGGTGAGCAGTTCTTC
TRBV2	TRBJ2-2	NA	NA	CASRTVRGTGELFF	TGTGCCAGCAGGACAGTTCGCGGCACCGGGGAGCTGTTTTTT
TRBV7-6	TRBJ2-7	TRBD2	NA	CASSLGIAGGTVSYEQYF	TGTGCCAGCAGCCTCGGTATAGCGGGGGGGACTGTCTCCTACGAGCAGTACTTC
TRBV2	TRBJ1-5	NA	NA	CASRPPGRGNQPQHF	TGTGCCAGCAGGCCTCCGGGGAGGGGGAATCAGCCCCAGCATTTT
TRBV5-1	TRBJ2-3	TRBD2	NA	CASSLTSGTSTDTQYF	TGCGCCAGCAGCCTCACTAGCGGGACTAGCACAGATACGCAGTATTTT
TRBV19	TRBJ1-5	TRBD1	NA	CASSIIAGTGGSQPQHF	TGTGCCAGTAGTATTATAGCGGGGACAGGGGGGAGTCAGCCCCAGCATTTT
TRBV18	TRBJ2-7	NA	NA	CASSPPSESYEQYF	TGTGCCAGCTCACCACCTAGCGAATCCTACGAGCAGTACTTC
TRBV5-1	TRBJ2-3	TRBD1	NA	CASSPGTASTDTQYF	TGCGCCAGCAGCCCTGGGACAGCTAGCACAGATACGCAGTATTTT
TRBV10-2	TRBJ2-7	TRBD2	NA	CASSSAGTGVREQYF	TGCGCCAGCAGTTCAGCGGGAACAGGCGTTCGCGAGCAGTACTTC
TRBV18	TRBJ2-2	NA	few	CASSRQAIAGELFF	TGTGCCAGCTCACGACAGGCGATAGCCGGGGAGCTGTTTTTT
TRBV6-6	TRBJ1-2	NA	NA	CASSDGGRPDGYTF	TGTGCCAGCAGTGACGGGGGGCGCCCCGATGGCTACACCTTC
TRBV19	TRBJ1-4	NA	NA	CASKSRQANEKLFF	TGTGCCAGTAAATCTCGACAGGCTAATGAAAAACTGTTTTTT